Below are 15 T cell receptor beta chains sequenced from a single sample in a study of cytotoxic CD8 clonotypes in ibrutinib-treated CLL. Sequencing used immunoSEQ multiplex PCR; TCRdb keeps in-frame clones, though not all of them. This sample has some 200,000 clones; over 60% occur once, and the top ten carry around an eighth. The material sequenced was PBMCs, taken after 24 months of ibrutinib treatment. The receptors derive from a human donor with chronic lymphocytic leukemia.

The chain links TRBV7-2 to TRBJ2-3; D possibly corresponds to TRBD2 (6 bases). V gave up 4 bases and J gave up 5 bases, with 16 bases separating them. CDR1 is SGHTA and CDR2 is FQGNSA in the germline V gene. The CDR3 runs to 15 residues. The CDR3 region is CASSSLAGSGDTQYF. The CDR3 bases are TGTGCCAGCAGCTCTCTCGCGGGGAGCGGAGATACGCAGTATTTT.

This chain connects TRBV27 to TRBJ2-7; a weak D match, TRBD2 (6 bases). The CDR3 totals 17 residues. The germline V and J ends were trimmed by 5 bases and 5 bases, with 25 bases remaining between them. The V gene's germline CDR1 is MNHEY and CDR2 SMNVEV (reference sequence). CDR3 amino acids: CASSTPGAGFAPHEQYF. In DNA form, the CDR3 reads TGTGCCAGCAGTACCCCGGGAGCGGGTTTCGCCCCCCACGAGCAGTACTTC.

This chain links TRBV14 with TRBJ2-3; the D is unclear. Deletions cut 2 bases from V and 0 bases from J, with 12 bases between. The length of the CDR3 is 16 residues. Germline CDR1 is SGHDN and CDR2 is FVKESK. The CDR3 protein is CASSQSRATSTDTQYF. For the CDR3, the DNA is TGTGCCAGCAGCCAAAGTAGGGCAACTAGCACAGATACGCAGTATTTT.

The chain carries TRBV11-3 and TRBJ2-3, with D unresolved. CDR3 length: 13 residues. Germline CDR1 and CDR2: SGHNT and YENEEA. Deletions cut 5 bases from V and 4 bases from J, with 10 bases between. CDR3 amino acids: CASSAQSADTQYF. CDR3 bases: TGTGCCAGCAGCGCCCAGAGCGCAGATACGCAGTATTTT.

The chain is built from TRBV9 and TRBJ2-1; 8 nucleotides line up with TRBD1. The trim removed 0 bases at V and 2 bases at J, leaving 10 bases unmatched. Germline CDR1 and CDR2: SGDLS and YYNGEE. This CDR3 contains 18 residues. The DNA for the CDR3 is TGTGCCAGCAGCGTAGTCCAGGGGGCTTTTGTTCCCTACAATGAGCAGTTCTTC. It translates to CASSVVQGAFVPYNEQFF.

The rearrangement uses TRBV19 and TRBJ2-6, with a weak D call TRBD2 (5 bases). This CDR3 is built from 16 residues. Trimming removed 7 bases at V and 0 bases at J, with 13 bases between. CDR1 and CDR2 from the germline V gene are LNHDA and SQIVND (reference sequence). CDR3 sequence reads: CASTKGLFSGANVLTF. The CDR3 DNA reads TGTGCCAGTACCAAAGGACTGTTCTCTGGGGCCAACGTCCTGACTTTC.

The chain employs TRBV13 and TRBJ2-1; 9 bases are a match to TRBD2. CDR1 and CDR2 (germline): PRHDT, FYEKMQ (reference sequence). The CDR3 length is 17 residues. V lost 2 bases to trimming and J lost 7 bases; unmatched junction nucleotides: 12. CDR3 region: CASSLPISSGTHNEQFF. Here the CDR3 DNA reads TGTGCCAGCAGCTTACCTATTTCTAGCGGGACCCATAATGAGCAGTTCTTC.

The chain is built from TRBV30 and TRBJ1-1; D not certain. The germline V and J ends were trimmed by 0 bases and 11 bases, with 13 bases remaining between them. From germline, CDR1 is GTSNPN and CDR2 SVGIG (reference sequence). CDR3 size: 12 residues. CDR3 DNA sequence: TGTGCCTGGAGTGTACGACGGGGTGGGGCTTTCTTT. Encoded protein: CAWSVRRGGAFF.

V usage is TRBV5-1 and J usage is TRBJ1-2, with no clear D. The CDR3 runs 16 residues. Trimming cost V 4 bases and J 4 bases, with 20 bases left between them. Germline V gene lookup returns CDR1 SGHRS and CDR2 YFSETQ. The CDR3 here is CASSIFGEVEGYGYTF. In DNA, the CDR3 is TGCGCCAGCAGCATTTTCGGGGAAGTTGAAGGCTATGGCTACACCTTC.

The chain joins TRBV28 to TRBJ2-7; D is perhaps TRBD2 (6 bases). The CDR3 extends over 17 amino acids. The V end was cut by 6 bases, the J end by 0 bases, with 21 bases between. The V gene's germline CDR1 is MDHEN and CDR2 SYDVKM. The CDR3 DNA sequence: TGTGCCAGCAGCCCCCCTTGGCGCATCGGGAGCTCCTACGAGCAGTACTTC. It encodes CASSPPWRIGSSYEQYF.

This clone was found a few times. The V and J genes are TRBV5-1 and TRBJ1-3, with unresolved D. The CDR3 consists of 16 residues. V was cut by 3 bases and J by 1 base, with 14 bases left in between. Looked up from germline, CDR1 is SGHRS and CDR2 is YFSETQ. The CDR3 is CASSYNGVLSGNTIYF. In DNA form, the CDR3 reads TGCGCCAGCAGCTACAATGGAGTGTTATCTGGAAACACCATATATTTT. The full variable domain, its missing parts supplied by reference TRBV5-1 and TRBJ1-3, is KAGVTQTPRYLIKTRGQQVTLSCSPISGHRSVSWYQQTPGQGLQFLFEYFSETQRNKGNFPGRFSGRQFSNSRSEMNVSTLELGDSALYLCASSYNGVLSGNTIYFGEGSWLTVV.

The CDR3 protein is CASSLMGGFLNEQFF. CDR3 coding DNA: TGTGCCAGCAGCCTCATGGGGGGGTTCTTGAATGAGCAGTTCTTC. V and J are TRBV7-2 and TRBJ2-1; 7 positions agree with TRBD2. Germline V lookup: CDR1 SGHTA, CDR2 FQGNSA. Trimming at V came to 5 bases and at J to 7 bases, leaving 11 bases not matched to a gene. The CDR3 sequence is 15 residues long.

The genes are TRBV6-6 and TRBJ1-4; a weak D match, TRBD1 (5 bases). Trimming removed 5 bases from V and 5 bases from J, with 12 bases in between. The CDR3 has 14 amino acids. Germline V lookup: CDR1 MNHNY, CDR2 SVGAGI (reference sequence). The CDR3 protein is CASSIDRKNEKLFF. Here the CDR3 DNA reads TGTGCCAGCAGTATTGACAGAAAGAATGAAAAACTGTTTTTT.

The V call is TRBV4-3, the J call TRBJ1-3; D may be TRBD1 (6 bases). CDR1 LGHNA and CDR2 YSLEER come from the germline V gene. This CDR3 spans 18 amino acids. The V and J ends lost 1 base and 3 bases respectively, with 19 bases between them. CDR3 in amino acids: CASSQAKYRDGFGNTIYF. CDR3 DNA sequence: TGCGCCAGCAGCCAAGCAAAATACAGGGATGGATTTGGAAACACCATATATTTT.

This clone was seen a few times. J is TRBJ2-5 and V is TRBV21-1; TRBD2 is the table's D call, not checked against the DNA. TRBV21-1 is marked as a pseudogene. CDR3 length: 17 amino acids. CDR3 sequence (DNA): TGTGCCAGCAGCGAAATTCATGGACTACACCTTGGTGAGACCCAGTACTTC. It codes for CASSEIHGLHLGETQYF.